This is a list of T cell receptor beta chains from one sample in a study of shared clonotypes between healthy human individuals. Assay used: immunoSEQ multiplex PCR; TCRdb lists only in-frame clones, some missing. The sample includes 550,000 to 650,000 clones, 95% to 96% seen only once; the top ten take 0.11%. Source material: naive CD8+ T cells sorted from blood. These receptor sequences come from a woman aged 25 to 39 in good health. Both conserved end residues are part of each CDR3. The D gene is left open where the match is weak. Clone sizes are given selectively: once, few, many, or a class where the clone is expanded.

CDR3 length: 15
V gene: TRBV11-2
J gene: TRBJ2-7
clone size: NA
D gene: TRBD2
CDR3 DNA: TGTGCCAGCAGCTTAGCGGGGCTAGCGGGATACGAGCAGTACTTC
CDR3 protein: CASSLAGLAGYEQYF

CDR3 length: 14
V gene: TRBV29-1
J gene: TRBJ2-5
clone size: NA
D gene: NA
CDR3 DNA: TGCAGCGTTCCTCCACAGGCTCCGTTGGAGACCCAGTACTTC
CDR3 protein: CSVPPQAPLETQYF

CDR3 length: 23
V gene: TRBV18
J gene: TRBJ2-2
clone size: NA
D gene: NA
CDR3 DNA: TGTGCCAGCTCACGTTTCTGGGCCCTCTCCTTCACCTACAACAATACGAACACCGGGGAGCTGTTTTTT
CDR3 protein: CASSRFWALSFTYNNTNTGELFF

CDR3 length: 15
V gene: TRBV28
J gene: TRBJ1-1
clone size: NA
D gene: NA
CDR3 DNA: TGTGCCAGCAGTTGGTATGGAGGAGGGGACACTGAAGCTTTCTTT
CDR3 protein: CASSWYGGGDTEAFF

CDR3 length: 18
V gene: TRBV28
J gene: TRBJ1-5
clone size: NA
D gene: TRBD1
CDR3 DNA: TGTGCCAGCAGCCTTGTTAAAGGGGACAGGGGGCTTCGTCAGCCCCAGCATTTT
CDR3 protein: CASSLVKGDRGLRQPQHF

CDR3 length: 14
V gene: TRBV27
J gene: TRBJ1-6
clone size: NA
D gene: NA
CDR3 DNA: TGTGCCAGCGCTTTGGGACGAGATAATTCACCCCTCCACTTT
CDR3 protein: CASALGRDNSPLHF

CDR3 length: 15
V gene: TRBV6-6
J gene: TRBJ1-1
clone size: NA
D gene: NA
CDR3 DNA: TGTGCCAGCAGTTTGACAGATTTGATGAACACTGAAGCTTTCTTT
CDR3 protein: CASSLTDLMNTEAFF

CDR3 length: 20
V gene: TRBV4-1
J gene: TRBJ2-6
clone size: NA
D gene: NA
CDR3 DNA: TGCGCCAGCAGCCAAGACCATCGGGGGGCTTTAGGCTCTGGGGCCAACGTCCTGACTTTC
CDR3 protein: CASSQDHRGALGSGANVLTF

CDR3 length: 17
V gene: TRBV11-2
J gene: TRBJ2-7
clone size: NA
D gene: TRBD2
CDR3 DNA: TGTGCCAGCAGCTTATCTCTAGCTACGGGAGGATCCTACGAGCAGTACTTC
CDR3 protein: CASSLSLATGGSYEQYF

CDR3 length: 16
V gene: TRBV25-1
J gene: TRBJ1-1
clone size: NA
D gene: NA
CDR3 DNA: TGTGCCAGCACCGAGGGTGTGGACAGCCACAGCGGAGAAGCTTTCTTT
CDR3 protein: CASTEGVDSHSGEAFF

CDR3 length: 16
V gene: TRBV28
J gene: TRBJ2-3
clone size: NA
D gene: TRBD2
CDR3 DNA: TGTGCCAGCAGTTTACTAGCGGGAGGGTTGACAGATACGCAGTATTTT
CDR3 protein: CASSLLAGGLTDTQYF

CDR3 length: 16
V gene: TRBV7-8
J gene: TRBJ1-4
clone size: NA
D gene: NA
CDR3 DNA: TGTGCCAGCAGCTTAGCAAGACCAGCAACTAATGAAAAACTGTTTTTT
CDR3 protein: CASSLARPATNEKLFF

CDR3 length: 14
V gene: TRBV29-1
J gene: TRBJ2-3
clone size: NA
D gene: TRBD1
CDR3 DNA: TGCAGCGTAGGAACAGGGGACACCACAGATACGCAGTATTTT
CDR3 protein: CSVGTGDTTDTQYF

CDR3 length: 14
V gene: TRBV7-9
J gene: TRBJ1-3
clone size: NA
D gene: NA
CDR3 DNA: TGTGCCAGCAGCTCGGGCTTCTCTGGAAACACCATATATTTT
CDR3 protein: CASSSGFSGNTIYF

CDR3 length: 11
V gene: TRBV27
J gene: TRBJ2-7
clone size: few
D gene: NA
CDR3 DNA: TGTGCCAGCAGAAGCTCCTACGAGCAGTACTTC
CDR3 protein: CASRSSYEQYF

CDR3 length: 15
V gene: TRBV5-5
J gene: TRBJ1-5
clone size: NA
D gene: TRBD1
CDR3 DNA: TGTGCCAGCAGCTTGGAAAGGGGGCAAGAACAGCCCCAGCATTTT
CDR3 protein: CASSLERGQEQPQHF

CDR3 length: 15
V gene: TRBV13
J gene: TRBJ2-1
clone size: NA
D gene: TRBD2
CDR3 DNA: TGTGCCAGCCGCGACCGGGGACTAGGTCGCAATGAGCAGTTCTTC
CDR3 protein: CASRDRGLGRNEQFF